This T cell receptor beta chain was obtained from a study of CD8 T cells in Susac syndrome. Germline assignment: CDR1 SQVTM and CDR2 ANQGSEA. V trimming: 4 bases; J trimming: 3 bases; junction bases outside the gene matches: 5. The CDR3 spans 13 residues. Random hexamers served to reverse transcribe about 0.5 to 1 ug RNA. Using its own MiXCR run on the immunoSEQ multiplex PCR reads, TCRdb lists one record per CDR3 protein. The data show some 200,000 distinct CDR3 sequences, nearly 95% seen once. V gene TRBV29-1 combines with J gene TRBJ1-2; 7 bases agree with TRBD1. Source material: CD4+ T cells from PBMCs. The receptor was derived from a human donor with multiple sclerosis. The CDR3 reads CSVGGQADYGYTF. The CDR3 nucleotides read TGCAGCGTTGGCGGACAGGCGGACTATGGCTACACCTTC.